This T cell receptor beta chain was sequenced for a study of spatial heterogeneity in lung cancer. Looking at the study overall: Sequencing consistently turned up more beta-chain sequences than alpha-chain sequences.

Each molecule of TCR cDNA was tagged with one unique molecular identifier. Each CDR3 protein is one row after TCRdb ran MiXCR on the 5' RACE reads. The sample carries some 52,000 distinct CDR3 sequences, roughly 7% recorded once. Indicated time point: sample taken at primary tumor resection. Tumor, nontumor lung or frozen PBMC supplied whole RNA, sequenced without sorting. Samples were donated by 72 untreated early-stage non-small cell lung cancer patients. This clonotype occurred many times. Germline lookup yields CDR1 SGHTA and CDR2 FQGNSA. The CDR3 is 13 amino acids. V gave up 5 bases and J gave up 3 bases, with 7 bases separating them.

The chain couples TRBV7-2 to TRBJ1-4, with no clear D. This receptor was taken from a female donor with early-stage non-small cell lung cancer. The specimen was PBMCs, collected at surgery. CDR3 protein: CASSPGPNEKLFF. Written as DNA, the CDR3 is TGTGCCAGCAGCCCTGGTCCTAATGAAAAACTGTTTTTT.